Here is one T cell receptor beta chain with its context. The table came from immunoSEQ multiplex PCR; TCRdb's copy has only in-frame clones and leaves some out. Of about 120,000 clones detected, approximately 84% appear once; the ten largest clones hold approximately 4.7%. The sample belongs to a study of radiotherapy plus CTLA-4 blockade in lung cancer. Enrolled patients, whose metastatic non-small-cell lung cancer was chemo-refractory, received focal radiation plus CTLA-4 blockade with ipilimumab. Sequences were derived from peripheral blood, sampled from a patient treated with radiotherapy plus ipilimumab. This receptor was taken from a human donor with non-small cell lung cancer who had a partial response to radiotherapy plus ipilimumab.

CDR3 residues: CARTSPPGTSYEQYF. The CDR3 DNA reads TGCGCCAGAACTAGCCCCCCTGGAACCTCCTACGAGCAGTACTTC. This sequence joins TRBV5-1 and TRBJ2-7, with a possible D match to TRBD2 (6 bases). This CDR3 spans 15 amino acids. With 8 bases removed from V and 0 bases from J, the gap between germline ends came to 18 bases. Germline values: CDR1 SGHRS, CDR2 YFSETQ.